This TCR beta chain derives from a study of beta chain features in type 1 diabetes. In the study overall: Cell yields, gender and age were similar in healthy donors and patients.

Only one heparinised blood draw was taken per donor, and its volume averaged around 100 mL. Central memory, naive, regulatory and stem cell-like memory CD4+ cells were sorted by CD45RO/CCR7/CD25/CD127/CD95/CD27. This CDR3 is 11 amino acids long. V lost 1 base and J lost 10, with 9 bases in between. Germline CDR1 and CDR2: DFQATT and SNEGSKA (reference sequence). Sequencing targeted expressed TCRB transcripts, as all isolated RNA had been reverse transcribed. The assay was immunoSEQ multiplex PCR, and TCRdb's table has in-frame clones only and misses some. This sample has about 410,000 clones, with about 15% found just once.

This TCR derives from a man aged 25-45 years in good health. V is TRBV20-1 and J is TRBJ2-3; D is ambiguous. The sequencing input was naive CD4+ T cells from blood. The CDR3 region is CSARVGWAQYF. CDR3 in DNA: TGCAGTGCTAGAGTGGGATGGGCGCAGTATTTT.